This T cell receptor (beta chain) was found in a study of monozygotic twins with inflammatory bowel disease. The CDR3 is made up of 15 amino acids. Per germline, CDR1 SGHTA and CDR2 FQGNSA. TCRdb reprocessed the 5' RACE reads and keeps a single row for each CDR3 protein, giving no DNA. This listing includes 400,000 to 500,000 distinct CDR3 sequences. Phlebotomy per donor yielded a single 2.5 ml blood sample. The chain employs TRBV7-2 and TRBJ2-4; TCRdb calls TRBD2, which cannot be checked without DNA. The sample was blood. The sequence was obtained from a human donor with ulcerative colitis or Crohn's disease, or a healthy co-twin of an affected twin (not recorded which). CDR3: CASSSLTSGENIQYF.